The clone carrying this TCR beta chain appeared a few times. Its antigen is not identified. This CDR3 is built from 16 residues. The junction had 3 bases not matched to a gene; V was cut back by 0 bases and J by 2 bases. Germline V gene sequence: CDR1 ENHRY, CDR2 SYGVKD. The source of the sample is a study of Graves' ophthalmopathy and Graves' hyperthyroidism. RNA transcripts served as template for amplifying TCR beta CDR3 sequences. Amplification began with first-round RT-PCR using HTBI primers, then second-round multiplex PCR was performed. TCRdb analysed the multiplex PCR reads with MiXCR anew, one entry per CDR3 protein. Of about 500,000 distinct CDR3 sequences listed, 35% to 40% are singletons. Findings and caveats of the study: The authors also found most expanded thyroid clonotypes above 0.001 frequency in blood.

Diagnosis relied on clinical symptoms, serum thyroxine, TRAb, thyroid ultrasound and orbital computed tomography. The source material was peripheral blood or thyroid tissue (not recorded which). The genes are TRBV10-3 and TRBJ2-7; 11 bases map to TRBD2. The receptor's source is an adult man with Graves' hyperthyroidism. CDR3 sequence: CAISESASGGTYEQYF. The CDR3 DNA is TGTGCCATCAGTGAGTCTGCTAGCGGGGGGACCTACGAGCAGTACTTC.